The 32 T cell receptor beta chains below all came from one sample that was sequenced in a study of blood T cell repertoires in COVID-19. The protocol was immunoSEQ multiplex PCR, while the TCRdb copy is restricted to in-frame clones and leaves out a portion. The sample consists of approximately 54,000 clones, approximately 82% of them appearing once. Sequenced input: peripheral blood. Receptors were obtained from a human donor in a cohort sampled during active COVID-19.

This clone was seen once. The V gene is TRBV6-2 or TRBV6-3, the J gene TRBJ1-1, with D hard to call. CDR1 MNHEY and CDR2 SVGEGT come from the germline V gene. The CDR3 loop spans 14 amino acids. V was pared by 0 bases and J by 3 bases, with 8 bases between. In nucleotides, the CDR3 is TGTGCCAGCAGTTACTCTGGGAGGGACACTGAAGCTTTCTTT. This sequence encodes CASSYSGRDTEAFF.

This sequence joins TRBV5-5 and TRBJ2-7, with D tentatively TRBD2 (6 bases). Trimming shortened V by 5 bases and J by 2 bases, and 8 bases separated the two germline ends. The CDR3 is made up of 12 amino acids. CDR1 and CDR2 from the germline V gene are SGHKS and YYEKEE (reference sequence). This chain's CDR3 is CASRGGTYEQYF. The DNA of the CDR3 is TGTGCCAGCAGGGGCGGGACCTACGAGCAGTACTTC.

This rearrangement joins TRBV19 to TRBJ2-1; 12 positions agree with TRBD2. The V gene's germline CDR1 is LNHDA and CDR2 SQIVND (reference sequence). The CDR3 is 13 residues long. V lost 5 bases, J lost 12 bases, and 5 bases stayed unmatched. CDR3 sequence (DNA): TGTGCCAGTAGTGAGGGACTAGCGGGCCGGCAGTTCTTC. Translating it yields CASSEGLAGRQFF.

The gene calls are TRBV24-1 and TRBJ2-3; a weak D match, TRBD2 (5 bases). There are 16 residues in the CDR3. Looked up from germline, CDR1 is KGHDR and CDR2 is SFDVKD. Between the trimmed V and J ends, which lost 3 bases and 1 base, there was a span of 13 bases. CDR3 amino acids: CATSDPPRAGTDTQYF. The CDR3 coding sequence is TGTGCCACCAGTGATCCTCCAAGAGCGGGCACAGATACGCAGTATTTT.

In DNA form, the CDR3 reads TGTGCCAGCAGCCTGACAGGGGGCGCCGATGGCTACACCTTC. Protein: CASSLTGGADGYTF. The genes are TRBV6-2 or TRBV6-3 and TRBJ1-2, with TRBD1 matching over 10 bases. The CDR3 length is 14 residues. The germline gives CDR1 MNHEY, CDR2 SVGEGT. V shed 6 bases and J 6 bases; nucleotides not matched to a gene: 7.

The V call is TRBV27, the J call TRBJ2-1; 11 bases are a match to TRBD2. Trimming cost V 5 bases and J 5 bases; bases outside gene matches: 5. From germline, CDR1 is MNHEY and CDR2 SMNVEV (reference sequence). This CDR3 has 15 amino acids. The CDR3 coding sequence is TGTGCCAGCAGTCCCGGGACTAGCGGTAACAATGAGCAGTTCTTC. It specifies CASSPGTSGNNEQFF.

The rearrangement links TRBV5-6 to TRBJ2-1; TRBD1 agrees at 7 bases. Germline assignment: CDR1 SGHDT and CDR2 YYEEEE. The CDR3 runs to 17 residues. J was trimmed by 1 base and V by 2 bases; bases with no gene match: 9. CDR3 nucleotides: TGTGCCAGCAGCTTCATGTGGGCAGGGGGTTCCTACAATGAGCAGTTCTTC. It encodes CASSFMWAGGSYNEQFF.

V is TRBV7-9 and J is TRBJ2-1; 10 bases fit TRBD2. This CDR3 comprises 15 residues. The V gene end was trimmed by 2 bases and the J gene end by 3 bases; junction bases not matched to a gene: 1. Germline loops: CDR1 SEHNR, CDR2 FQNEAQ (reference sequence). The CDR3 reads CASSLLAGDYNEQFF. The DNA for the CDR3 is TGTGCCAGCAGCTTACTAGCGGGAGACTACAATGAGCAGTTCTTC.

This clone was seen a handful of times. The chain combines TRBV6-2 or TRBV6-3 with TRBJ1-5, with TRBD1 matching over 7 bases. The CDR3 consists of 18 residues. After removal of 6 bases from V and 2 bases from J, the junction contained 16 bases not matched to a gene. CDR1 is MNHEY, CDR2 SVGEGT, per germline. The CDR3: CASRPPPRTGGGNQPQHF. In DNA, the CDR3 is TGTGCCAGCAGGCCTCCCCCCCGGACAGGAGGAGGCAATCAGCCCCAGCATTTT.

The chain is built from TRBV14 and TRBJ2-3; a weak D match, TRBD1 (7 bases). The CDR3 sequence is 16 residues long. Looked up from germline, CDR1 is SGHDN and CDR2 is FVKESK. Between the trimmed V and J ends, which lost 0 bases and 2 bases, there was a span of 12 bases. This chain's CDR3 is CASSQEDRTNTDTQYF. For the CDR3, the DNA is TGTGCCAGCAGCCAAGAGGACAGGACTAACACAGATACGCAGTATTTT.

This chain uses TRBV5-1 with TRBJ2-1, with TRBD2 identical over 9 bases. The CDR3 is 15 residues long. V lost 2 bases, J lost 6 bases, and 6 bases stayed unmatched. CDR1 SGHRS and CDR2 YFSETQ come from the germline V gene. The CDR3 spells CASSLPSGTANEQFF. Here the CDR3 DNA reads TGCGCCAGCAGCTTACCTAGCGGGACGGCCAATGAGCAGTTCTTC.

In DNA form, the CDR3 reads TGTGCCAGCAGTTTTTGGGAGGGGGGCACTGAAGCTTTCTTT. Amino acid sequence: CASSFWEGGTEAFF. The rearrangement joins TRBV28 to TRBJ1-1, with D possibly being TRBD1 (6 bases). The V end lost 3 bases, the J end lost 4 bases, and 12 bases lay between the germline ends. The CDR3 extends over 14 amino acids. Looked up from germline, CDR1 is MDHEN and CDR2 is SYDVKM.

The table lists this clone with a count of one. The rearrangement links TRBV7-8 to TRBJ1-2, with a possible D match to TRBD1 (5 bases). CDR3 size: 14 residues. Germline CDR1 SGHVS, CDR2 FQNEAQ. Trimming cost V 1 base and J 4 bases, with 10 bases left between them. The DNA of the CDR3 is TGTGCCAGCAGCTTAGGGGGGGTTACCTATGGCTACACCTTC. It is translated as CASSLGGVTYGYTF.

The chain recombines TRBV10-1 with TRBJ1-5, with TRBD1 identical over 8 bases. CDR3 length equals 14 residues. Germline V CDR1 and CDR2: WNHNN, SYGVQD (reference sequence). With V trimmed by 2 bases and J by 6 bases, 3 bases remained unmatched. CDR3 nucleotide sequence: TGCGCCAGCAGTGAGGGACAGGGTGGTCAGCCCCAGCATTTT. It yields the protein CASSEGQGGQPQHF.

V gene TRBV30 combines with J gene TRBJ1-2, with a possible D match to TRBD1 (5 bases). The CDR3 length is 12 residues. V lost 1 base and J lost 7, with 10 bases in between. CDR1 GTSNPN and CDR2 SVGIG come from the germline V gene (reference sequence). As DNA, the CDR3 is TGTGCCTGGAGTGGCAGGGTCACTGGCTACACCTTC. Its protein product is CAWSGRVTGYTF. The variable domain in full, with the rest retrieved from reference TRBV30 and TRBJ1-2, is SQTIHQWPATLVQPVGSPLSLECTVEGTSNPNLYWYRQAAGRGLQLLFYSVGIGQISSEVPQNLSASRPQDRQFILSSKKLLLSDSGFYLCAWSGRVTGYTFGSGTRLTVV.

V is TRBV18 and J is TRBJ1-5; TRBD1 agrees at 8 bases. This CDR3 comprises 16 residues. CDR1 is KGHSH and CDR2 is LQKENI in the germline V gene. The ends lost 3 bases at V and 3 bases at J; junction bases unmatched: 7. CDR3 sequence (DNA): TGTGCCAGCTCACCGAGCCGGACAGGGAACAATCAGCCCCAGCATTTT. Translating gives CASSPSRTGNNQPQHF. The variable domain in full, with the rest retrieved from reference TRBV18 and TRBJ1-5, is NAGVMQNPRHLVRRRGQEARLRCSPMKGHSHVYWYRQLPEEGLKFMVYLQKENIIDESGMPKERFSAEFPKEGPSILRIQQVVRGDSAAYFCASSPSRTGNNQPQHFGDGTRLSIL.

This clone was detected only a few times. The V call is TRBV18, the J call TRBJ2-6, with 10 bases identical to TRBD1. The germline CDR1 and CDR2 sequences are KGHSH and LQKENI. The CDR3 runs 17 residues. The V and J ends lost 6 bases and 0 bases, in that order; junction bases with no gene match: 5. The CDR3 sequence: CASSPGQGISGANVLTF. The CDR3 coding sequence is TGTGCCAGCTCGCCGGGACAGGGGATCTCTGGGGCCAACGTCCTGACTTTC. Supplemented by reference TRBV18 and TRBJ2-6, the full variable domain reads NAGVMQNPRHLVRRRGQEARLRCSPMKGHSHVYWYRQLPEEGLKFMVYLQKENIIDESGMPKERFSAEFPKEGPSILRIQQVVRGDSAAYFCASSPGQGISGANVLTFGAGSRLTVL.

This clone occurred a few times. The chain has TRBV27 and TRBJ2-7, with a weak D call TRBD2 (5 bases). CDR1 and CDR2 (germline): MNHEY, SMNVEV (reference sequence). Trimming cost V 3 bases and J 7 bases, with 13 bases left between them. This CDR3 comprises 13 residues. The CDR3, as DNA: TGTGCCAGCAGTTTCTCCGGGGTTAGGGAGCAGTACTTC. Translating it yields CASSFSGVREQYF.

This clone has only a few counts. V and J are TRBV29-1 and TRBJ1-1, with 8 bases matching TRBD1. Germline V gene lookup returns CDR1 SQVTM and CDR2 ANQGSEA. The trim removed 6 bases at V and 0 bases at J, leaving 3 bases unmatched. The CDR3 runs to 13 residues. DNA for the CDR3: TGCAGCGTACGCAGGGGGCTGAACACTGAAGCTTTCTTT. Protein sequence: CSVRRGLNTEAFF.

This chain links TRBV28 with TRBJ1-2; D remains unclear. Trimming stripped 6 bases from V and 6 bases from J, with 11 bases between. This CDR3 is built from 12 residues. Germline V gene data show CDR1 as MDHEN and CDR2 as SYDVKM. In nucleotides, the CDR3 is TGTGCCAGCAGCCCCCGGGGAAATGGCTACACCTTC. Encoded protein: CASSPRGNGYTF.

This sequence joins TRBV21-1 and TRBJ2-7; the DNA was not compared with TRBD1, the D call given in the table. TRBV21-1 is an annotated pseudogene. The CDR3 sequence is 14 residues long. In DNA form, the CDR3 reads TGTGCCAGCAGCAAACGACAGGGGATGAACGAGCAGTACTTC. Translated: CASSKRQGMNEQYF.

The gene calls are TRBV5-1 and TRBJ1-1; 9 bases align to TRBD1. Germline values: CDR1 SGHRS, CDR2 YFSETQ. Trimming at V came to 0 bases and at J to 1 base, leaving 4 bases not matched to a gene. CDR3 size: 16 residues. DNA for the CDR3: TGCGCCAGCAGCTTGGCTACGGGACAGGGGAACACTGAAGCTTTCTTT. This translates into CASSLATGQGNTEAFF.

The J gene is TRBJ2-2, the V gene TRBV2, with a tentative D call TRBD2 (5 bases). V was shortened by 4 bases and J by 0 bases, with 9 bases between the two germline ends. CDR1 is SNHLY and CDR2 is FYNNEI in the germline V gene. This CDR3 has 15 amino acids. Here the CDR3 reads CASSVDGTNTGELFF. The CDR3 bases are TGTGCCAGCAGTGTGGACGGGACGAACACCGGGGAGCTGTTTTTT.

The J gene is TRBJ2-7, the V gene TRBV6-6; 7 nucleotides align to TRBD2. The CDR3 covers 14 residues. The ends lost 8 bases at V and 4 bases at J; junction bases unmatched: 11. Germline V gene data show CDR1 as MNHNY and CDR2 as SVGAGI (reference sequence). For the CDR3, the DNA is TGTGCCAGCTGTTTGGGCGGGAGTCGATACGAGCAGTACTTC. Translating it yields CASCLGGSRYEQYF.

This rearrangement joins TRBV5-1 to TRBJ2-5, with a possible D match to TRBD2 (6 bases). The CDR3 sequence is 14 residues long. Trimming left V 2 bases short and J 1 base short, with 9 bases between. Germline-derived CDR1 and CDR2 are SGHRS and YFSETQ. This CDR3 reads CASSFGGSQETQYF. The CDR3, as DNA: TGCGCCAGCAGCTTCGGAGGGTCCCAAGAGACCCAGTACTTC.

CDR3 residues: CASSEVPGQGSGANVLTF. The CDR3 DNA follows: TGTGCCAGCAGCGAAGTCCCGGGACAGGGTTCAGGGGCCAACGTCCTGACTTTC. The V call is TRBV7-2, the J call TRBJ2-6; 9 nucleotides match TRBD1. This CDR3 contains 18 residues. Germline values: CDR1 SGHTA, CDR2 FQGNSA. Trimming took 5 bases from V and 4 from J; bases not matched to a gene: 12.

The rearrangement joins TRBV28 to TRBJ2-6; the match to TRBD1 covers 7 bases. The CDR3 loop spans 17 amino acids. The J segment lost 2 bases and the V segment lost 4 bases, leaving 8 bases of the junction unmatched. CDR1 and CDR2 (germline): MDHEN, SYDVKM. The CDR3 DNA sequence: TGTGCCAGCAGTTCTACAGGGGTTCCCCCTGGGGCCAACGTCCTGACTTTC. Translation gives CASSSTGVPPGANVLTF.

The chain carries TRBV5-5 and TRBJ1-2; D call uncertain. This CDR3 region has 13 residues. Deletions cut 4 bases from V and 7 bases from J, with 14 bases between. Looked up from germline, CDR1 is SGHKS and CDR2 is YYEKEE (reference sequence). The CDR3 DNA reads as TGTGCCAGCAGCCGCGAGGGTCTTGCTGGCTACACCTTC. It yields the protein CASSREGLAGYTF.

CDR3 loop: CASSLQGEGEKLFF. CDR3 DNA sequence: TGTGCCAGCAGCCTACAGGGGGAAGGTGAAAAACTGTTTTTT. The chain has TRBV9 and TRBJ1-4; 8 nucleotides agree with TRBD1. The germline CDR1 and CDR2 sequences are SGDLS and YYNGEE. The ends lost 4 bases at V and 7 bases at J; junction bases unmatched: 6. The CDR3 covers 14 residues.

The sample holds one count of this clone. The chain has TRBV19 and TRBJ2-7; D is ambiguous. Trimming cost V 6 bases and J 3 bases, with 18 bases left between them. CDR3 length: 15 amino acids. Germline V gene data show CDR1 as LNHDA and CDR2 as SQIVND (reference sequence). The CDR3 nucleotides are TGTGCCAGTAGCCCCCTGTGGCCTCGGAGCTACGAGCAGTACTTC. It translates to CASSPLWPRSYEQYF. The full variable domain, in which reference TRBV19 and TRBJ2-7 provide the parts outside the CDR3, is DGGITQSPKYLFRKEGQNVTLSCEQNLNHDAMYWYRQDPGQGLRLIYYSQIVNDFQKGDIAEGYSVSREKKESFPLTVTSAQKNPTAFYLCASSPLWPRSYEQYFGPGTRLTVT.

The chain links TRBV5-6 to TRBJ1-4; D unclear. The CDR3 runs to 16 residues. The V gene's germline CDR1 is SGHDT and CDR2 YYEEEE. Trimming cost V 2 bases and J 1 base, with 12 bases left between them. CDR3 in DNA: TGTGCCAGCAGCTTTGTACCCGAGAGAACTAATGAAAAACTGTTTTTT. Protein: CASSFVPERTNEKLFF.

Written as DNA, the CDR3 is TGTGCCAGCAGTTACTCGGCAGGGGGCGCAGATACGCAGTATTTT. It translates to CASSYSAGGADTQYF. This chain joins TRBV6-5 and TRBJ2-3, with TRBD1 matching over 8 bases. V was clipped by 0 bases and J by 4 bases; unmatched bases: 3. The CDR3 runs to 15 residues. CDR1 and CDR2 (germline): MNHEY, SVGAGI.